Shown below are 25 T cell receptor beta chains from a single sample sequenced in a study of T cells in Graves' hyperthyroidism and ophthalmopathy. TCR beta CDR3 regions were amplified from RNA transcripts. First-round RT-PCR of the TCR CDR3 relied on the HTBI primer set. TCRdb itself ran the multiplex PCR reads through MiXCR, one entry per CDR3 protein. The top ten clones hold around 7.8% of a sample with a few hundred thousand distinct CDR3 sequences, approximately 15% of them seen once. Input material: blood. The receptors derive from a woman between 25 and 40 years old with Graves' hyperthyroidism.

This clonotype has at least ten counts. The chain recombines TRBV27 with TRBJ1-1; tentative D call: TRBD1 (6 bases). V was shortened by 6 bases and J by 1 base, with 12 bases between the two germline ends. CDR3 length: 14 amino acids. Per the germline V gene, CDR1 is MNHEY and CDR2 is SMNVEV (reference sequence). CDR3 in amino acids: CASSLQGWNTEAFF. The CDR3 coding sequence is TGTGCCAGCAGCTTACAGGGATGGAACACTGAAGCTTTCTTT.

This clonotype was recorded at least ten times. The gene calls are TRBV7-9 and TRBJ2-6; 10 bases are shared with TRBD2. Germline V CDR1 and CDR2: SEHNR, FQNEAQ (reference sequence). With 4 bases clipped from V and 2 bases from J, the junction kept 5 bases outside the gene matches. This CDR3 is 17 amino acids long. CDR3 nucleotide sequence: TGTGCCAGCAGCTCGGCTAGCGGGAGAGCTGGGGCCAACGTCCTGACTTTC. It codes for CASSSASGRAGANVLTF.

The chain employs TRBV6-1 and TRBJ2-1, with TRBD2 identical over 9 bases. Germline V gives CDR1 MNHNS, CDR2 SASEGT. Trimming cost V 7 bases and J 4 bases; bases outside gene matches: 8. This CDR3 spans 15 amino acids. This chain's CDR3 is CASTIAGVGYNEQFF. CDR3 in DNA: TGTGCCAGCACCATAGCGGGAGTGGGATACAATGAGCAGTTCTTC.

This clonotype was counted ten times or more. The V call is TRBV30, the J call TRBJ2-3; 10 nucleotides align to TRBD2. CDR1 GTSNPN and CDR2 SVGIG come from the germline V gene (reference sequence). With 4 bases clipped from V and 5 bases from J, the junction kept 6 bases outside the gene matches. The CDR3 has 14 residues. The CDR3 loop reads CAWNLAGGVDTQYF. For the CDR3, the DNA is TGTGCCTGGAACTTAGCGGGAGGTGTAGATACGCAGTATTTT. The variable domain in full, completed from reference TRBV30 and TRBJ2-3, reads SQTIHQWPATLVQPVGSPLSLECTVEGTSNPNLYWYRQAAGRGLQLLFYSVGIGQISSEVPQNLSASRPQDRQFILSSKKLLLSDSGFYLCAWNLAGGVDTQYFGPGTRLTVL.

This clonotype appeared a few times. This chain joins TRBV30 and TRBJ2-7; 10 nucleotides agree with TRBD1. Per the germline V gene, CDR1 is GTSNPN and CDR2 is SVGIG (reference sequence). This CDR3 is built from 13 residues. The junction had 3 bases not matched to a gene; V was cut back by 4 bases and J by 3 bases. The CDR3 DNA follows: TGTGCCTGGATGAGGACAGGGGGCTACGAGCAGTACTTC. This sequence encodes CAWMRTGGYEQYF.

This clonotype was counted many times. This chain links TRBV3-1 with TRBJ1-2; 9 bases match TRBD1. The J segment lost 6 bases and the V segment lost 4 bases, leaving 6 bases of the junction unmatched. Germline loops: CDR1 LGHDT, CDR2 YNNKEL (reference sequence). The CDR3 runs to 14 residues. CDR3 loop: CASSLLRDRDGYTF. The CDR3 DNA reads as TGTGCCAGCAGCCTTCTCCGGGACAGGGATGGCTACACCTTC.

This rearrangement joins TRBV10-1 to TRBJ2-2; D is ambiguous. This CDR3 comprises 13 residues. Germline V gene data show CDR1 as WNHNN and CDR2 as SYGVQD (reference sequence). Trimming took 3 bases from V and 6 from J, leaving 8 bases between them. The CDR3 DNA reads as TGCGCCAGCAGTGACCCCTGGGCCGGGGAGCTGTTTTTT. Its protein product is CASSDPWAGELFF.

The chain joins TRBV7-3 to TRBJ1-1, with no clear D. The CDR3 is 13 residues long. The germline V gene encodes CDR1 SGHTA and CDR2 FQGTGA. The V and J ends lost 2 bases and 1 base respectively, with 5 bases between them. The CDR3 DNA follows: TGTGCCAGCAGCTTATACGAGAACACTGAAGCTTTCTTT. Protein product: CASSLYENTEAFF.

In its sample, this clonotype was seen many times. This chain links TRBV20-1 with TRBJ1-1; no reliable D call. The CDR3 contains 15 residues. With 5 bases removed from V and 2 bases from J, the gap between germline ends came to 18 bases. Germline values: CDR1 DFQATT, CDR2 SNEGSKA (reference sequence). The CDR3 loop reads CSAVLLFTANTEAFF. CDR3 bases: TGCAGTGCTGTGCTCTTGTTCACAGCAAACACTGAAGCTTTCTTT.

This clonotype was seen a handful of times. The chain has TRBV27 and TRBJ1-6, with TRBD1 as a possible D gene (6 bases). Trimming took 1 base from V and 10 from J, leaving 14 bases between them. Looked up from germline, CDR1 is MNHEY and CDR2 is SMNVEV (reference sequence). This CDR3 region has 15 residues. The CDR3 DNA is TGTGCCAGCAGTTTATGGACAGTTCTTGACTCACCCCTCCACTTT. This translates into CASSLWTVLDSPLHF.

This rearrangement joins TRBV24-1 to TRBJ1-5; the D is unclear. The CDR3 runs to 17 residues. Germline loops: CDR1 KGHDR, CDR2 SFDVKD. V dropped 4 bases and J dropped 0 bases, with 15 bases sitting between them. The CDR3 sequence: CATSDPRRLISNQPQHF. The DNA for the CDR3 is TGTGCCACCAGTGACCCGAGACGACTGATTAGCAATCAGCCCCAGCATTTT.

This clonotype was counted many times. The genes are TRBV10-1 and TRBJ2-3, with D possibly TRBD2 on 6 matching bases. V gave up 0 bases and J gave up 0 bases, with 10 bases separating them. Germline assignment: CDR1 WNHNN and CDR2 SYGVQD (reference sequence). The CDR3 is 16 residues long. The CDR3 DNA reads TGCGCCAGCAGTGAGTCGGCGGGACCTAGCACAGATACGCAGTATTTT. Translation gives CASSESAGPSTDTQYF.

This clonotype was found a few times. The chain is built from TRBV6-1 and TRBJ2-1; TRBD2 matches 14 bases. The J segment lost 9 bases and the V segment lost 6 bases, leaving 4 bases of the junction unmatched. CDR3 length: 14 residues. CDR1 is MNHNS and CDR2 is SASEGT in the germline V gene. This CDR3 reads CASRSGLAGGEQFF. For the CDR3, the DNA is TGTGCCAGCAGAAGCGGACTAGCGGGAGGTGAGCAGTTCTTC.

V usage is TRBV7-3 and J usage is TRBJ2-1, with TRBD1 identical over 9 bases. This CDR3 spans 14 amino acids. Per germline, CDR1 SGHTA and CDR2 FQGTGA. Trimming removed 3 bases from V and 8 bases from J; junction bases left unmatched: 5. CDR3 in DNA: TGTGCCAGCAGCTTTGGGGGACAGGGTTATGAGCAGTTCTTC. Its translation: CASSFGGQGYEQFF.

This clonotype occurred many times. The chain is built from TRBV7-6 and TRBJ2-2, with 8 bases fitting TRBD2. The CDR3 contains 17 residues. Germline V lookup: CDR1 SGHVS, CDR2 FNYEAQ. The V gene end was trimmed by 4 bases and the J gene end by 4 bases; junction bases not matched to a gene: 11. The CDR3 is CASSYRTGLAGTGELFF. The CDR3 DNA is TGTGCCAGCAGCTACCGCACCGGACTAGCAGGCACCGGGGAGCTGTTTTTT.

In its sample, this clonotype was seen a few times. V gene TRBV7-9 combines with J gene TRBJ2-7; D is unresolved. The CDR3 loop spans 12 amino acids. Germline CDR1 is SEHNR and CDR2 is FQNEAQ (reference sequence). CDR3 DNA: TGTGCTACCTCTGGCGGAACCTACGAGCAGTACTTC. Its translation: CATSGGTYEQYF.

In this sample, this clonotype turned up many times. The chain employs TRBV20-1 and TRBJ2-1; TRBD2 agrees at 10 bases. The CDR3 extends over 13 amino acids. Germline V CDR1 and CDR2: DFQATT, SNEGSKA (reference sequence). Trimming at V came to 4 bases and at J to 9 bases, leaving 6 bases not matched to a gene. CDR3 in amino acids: CSAKISGRVEQFF. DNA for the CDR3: TGCAGTGCTAAGATAAGCGGGAGGGTTGAGCAGTTCTTC.

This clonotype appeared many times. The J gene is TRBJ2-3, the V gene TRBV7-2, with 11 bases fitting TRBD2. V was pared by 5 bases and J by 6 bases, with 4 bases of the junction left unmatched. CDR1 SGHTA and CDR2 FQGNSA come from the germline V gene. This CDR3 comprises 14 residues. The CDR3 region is CASSRLAGPDTQYF. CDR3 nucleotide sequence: TGTGCCAGCAGCCGACTAGCGGGACCTGATACGCAGTATTTT.

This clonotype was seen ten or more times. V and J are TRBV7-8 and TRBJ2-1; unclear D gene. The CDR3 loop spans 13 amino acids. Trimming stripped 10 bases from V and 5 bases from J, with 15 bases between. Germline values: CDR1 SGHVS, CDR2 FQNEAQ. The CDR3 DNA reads TGTGCCACGTGTGCGACGGTGGACAATGAGCAGTTCTTC. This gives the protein CATCATVDNEQFF. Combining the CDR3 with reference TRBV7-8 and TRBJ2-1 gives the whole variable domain GAGVSQSPRYKVAKRGQDVALRCDPISGHVSLFWYQQALGQGPEFLTYFQNEAQLDKSGLPSDRFFAERPEGSVSTLKIQRTQQEDSAVYLCATCATVDNEQFFGPGTRLTVL.

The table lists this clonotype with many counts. Here the CDR3 DNA reads TGTGCCAGCATTCCTGTGGGAACCGGGGAGCTGTTTTTT. Protein sequence: CASIPVGTGELFF. J is TRBJ2-2 and V is TRBV12-3 or TRBV12-4; D is undetermined. The CDR3 has 13 residues. Trimming removed 7 bases at V and 5 bases at J, with 11 bases between.

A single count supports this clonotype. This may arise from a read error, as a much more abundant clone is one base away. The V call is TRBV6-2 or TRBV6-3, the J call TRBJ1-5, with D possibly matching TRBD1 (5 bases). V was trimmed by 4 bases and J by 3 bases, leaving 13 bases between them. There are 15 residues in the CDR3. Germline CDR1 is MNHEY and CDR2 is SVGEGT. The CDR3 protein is CASSSRGVYNQPQHF. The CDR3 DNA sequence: TGTGCCAGCAGTTCCCGGGGCGTTTACAATCAGCCCCAGCATTTT.

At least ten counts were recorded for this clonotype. The CDR3 spells CASTQTGTGWNTEAFF. CDR3 DNA: TGTGCCAGCACCCAAACTGGGACAGGATGGAACACTGAAGCTTTCTTT. The chain carries TRBV28 and TRBJ1-1, with 8 positions matching TRBD1. CDR3 length: 16 amino acids. Germline V gives CDR1 MDHEN, CDR2 SYDVKM. V lost 7 bases and J lost 1; bases outside the gene matches: 11. The whole variable domain, remainder taken from reference TRBV28 and TRBJ1-1, is DVKVTQSSRYLVKRTGEKVFLECVQDMDHENMFWYRQDPGLGLRLIYFSYDVKMKEKGDIPEGYSVSREKKERFSLILESASTNQTSMYLCASTQTGTGWNTEAFFGQGTRLTVV.

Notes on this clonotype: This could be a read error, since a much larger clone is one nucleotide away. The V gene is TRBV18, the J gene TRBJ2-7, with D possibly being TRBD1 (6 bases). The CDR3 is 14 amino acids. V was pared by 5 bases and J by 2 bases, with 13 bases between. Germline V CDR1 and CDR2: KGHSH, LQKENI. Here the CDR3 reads CASSADRPPYEQYF. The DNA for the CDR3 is TGTGCCAGCTCAGCCGACAGGCCCCCCTACGAGCAGTACTTC.

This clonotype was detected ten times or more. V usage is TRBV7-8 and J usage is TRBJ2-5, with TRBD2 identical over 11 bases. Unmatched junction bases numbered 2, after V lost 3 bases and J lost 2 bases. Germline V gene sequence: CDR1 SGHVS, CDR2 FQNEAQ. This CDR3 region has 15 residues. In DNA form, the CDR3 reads TGTGCCAGCAGCTTCATAGCGGGAGGGCAAGAGACCCAGTACTTC. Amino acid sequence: CASSFIAGGQETQYF.

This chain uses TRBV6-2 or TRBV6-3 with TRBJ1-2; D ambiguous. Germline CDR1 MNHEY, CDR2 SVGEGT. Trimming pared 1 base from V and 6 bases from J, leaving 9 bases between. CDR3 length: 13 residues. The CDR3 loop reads CASSYYSRDGYTF. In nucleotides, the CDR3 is TGTGCCAGCAGTTACTATTCTCGGGATGGCTACACCTTC.